This T cell receptor (beta chain) was captured by sequencing in a study of blood T cell repertoires in COVID-19 (dated by TCRdb to 2020 to 2022). With regard to the full study: Collaborator samples came from the United States, Italy and Spain and covered acute and convalescent phases of COVID-19. The material from the prospective study consisted of cDNA or gDNA derived from T cells, B-cell-depleted T cells, or PBMCs. The dataset comprised deeply sampled blood TCRbeta repertoires from subjects exposed to, actively infected with, or recovered from COVID-19. The repertoires were released in a freely available public database intended as a resource for research on the immune response to SARS-CoV-2. Samples were obtained from the ongoing ImmuneRACE study (first 160 participants) and from roughly 1,300 subjects provided by 6 global collaborators. A de-identified subject ID, COVID-19 status, age in years and sex were almost always included in the sample metadata. Where HLA class I and class II types were available, the types were taken from metadata supplied by the sample provider, not from assay-based typing.

Comment on this clone: Its recognized antigen is unknown. Base qualities were left out, and no much larger clone turns up one base away.

TCRbeta CDR3 regions were amplified from genomic DNA using the immunoSEQ Assay, a bias-controlled multiplex PCR. Under the source paper's analysis protocol: The number of nucleated cells in each sample was estimated from the amplification of reference gene primers within the assay. To quantify the absolute abundance of each unique TCRbeta CDR3 rearrangement, sequence reads were collapsed and filtered. For each sample, productive Simpson clonality was calculated as the square root of Simpson's diversity index over productive rearrangements. TCRdb mirrors the immuneACCESS table, restricted to in-frame sequences. Some clones are absent from its copies; in checked studies, under half trace to an unresolved V gene, and the reason for the others is unknown. V and J calls and clone size are those listed in that table; D and trimming were worked out from the DNA. The sample table holds 330,000 or so clones, of which over 75% were seen once. Under 6% of the sample rests with the top ten.

The research as a whole found: The amount of clinical and demographic metadata varied by source and participant and was provided uncurated.

CDR1 and CDR2 (ENHRY, SYGVKD) derive from the germline V gene. CDR3 length: 16 amino acids, cysteine to phenylalanine. The retained sequence is limited to the CDR3, 48 bases, with the frame set at the first base. V is trimmed back by 2 bases and J by 2 bases, and the junction contains 0 bases that no gene match accounts for. In the prospective study, participants were roughly 18 to 100 years old, resided in about two dozen geographic areas of the United States, and were enrolled through a virtual design. In the prospective study, cohorts were assigned on the basis of participant-reported clinical history obtained from a screening survey and a study questionnaire. ImmuneRACE Cohort 3 recovered participants were defined by two consecutive negative NP/OP PCR tests, healthcare professional clearance, or symptom resolution. Each participant in the prospective study had whole blood, serum and a nasopharyngeal or oropharyngeal swab collected by mobile phlebotomists. Over a roughly two-month period, participants in the prospective study had the option of providing additional blood draws and questionnaires. Blood samples from the prospective study were shipped frozen or at room temperature prior to DNA extraction.

The chain employs TRBV10-3 and TRBJ2-6, and 10 junctional nucleotides match TRBD1. The sequencing input was PBMCs or T cells enriched from blood (not recorded which). The TCR was taken from a man under 40 who had recovered from COVID-19. Here is the DNA: TGTGCCATCAGTGAGGGACAGGGGGCTGGGGCCAACGTCCTGACTTTC. This yields the protein CAISEGQGAGANVLTF.